The text below deals with one T cell receptor beta chain. What this receptor recognizes is not known. Base quality data are lacking; no much larger clone is found one base away. The CDR3 goes from the cysteine to the phenylalanine over 15 residues. Only CDR3 DNA is held: 45 bases, read in frame from base 1. In the germline V gene, CDR1 corresponds to SNHLY and CDR2 to FYNNEI. Deletion took 4 bases off V and 0 bases off J, with a span of 9 bases between the germline ends. This specimen belongs to a study of identical twins (dated by TCRdb to the mid-2010s). For the wider study: TCR alpha and beta repertoires from monozygotic twins, unrelated adults of various ages and cord blood were deep-sequenced to test whether fetal clonotypes persist. To rule out contamination, the twin experiments were replicated at different times with different library preparation protocols. The research as a whole found: Because the same donors could not be followed over many years, the conclusions relied on cross-sectional statistical analysis. Abundant cord blood beta clonotypes had fewer insertions, young adult naive repertoires showed a similar but weaker trend, and memory repertoires showed no such trend. Zero-insertion analyses could be partly confounded by invariant T cells such as MAIT and iNKT, though diverse VJ usage argued against such confounding for most clonotypes. Out-of-frame TCR alpha sharing in monozygotic twins was systematically underestimated by recombination models, whereas sharing between unrelated individuals was in agreement with the recombination models. Excess twin sharing in beta out-of-frame sequences was weaker because fewer shared sequences lowered the signal-to-noise ratio. Compared with coincidental sharing between unrelated individuals, an excess of low generation-probability sequences was observed among out-of-frame TCR alpha sequences shared between twins.

All donors were healthy Caucasians. Three unrelated non-twin adults were additionally sequenced: a male aged 18 to 30, a male aged 50 to 60 and a female aged 50 to 60. Using Miltenyi CD45RO+ enrichment and human naive T-cell isolation kits, memory (CD45RO+) and naive T cells were isolated from PBMC. Libraries came from 5' RACE. The run used an Illumina HiSeq 2000. A universal primer binding site was introduced by template switching, and a unique molecular identifier was present in the final cDNA, enabling accurate counting of TCR cDNA molecules. First-strand cDNA for TCR alpha and beta chains was synthesized from specific primers in the conserved constant-segment region. To control for contamination, every cDNA library was double barcoded, receiving both a SMART-Mk sample barcode and Illumina barcodes. Two successive PCR steps introduced TruSeq adapter sequences along with Illumina sample barcodes. The Illumina HiSeq platform was used with custom primers to sequence TCR alpha and beta cDNA libraries. Regarding the original processing steps: MiGEC processed the raw reads to extract unique molecular identifiers, while MiXCR was used to determine the CDR3 positions. Recombination models were inferred per individual with the repgenHMM and IGoR tools using an EM algorithm. Shared clonotype analysis was performed with the tcR package in R, normalizing sharing by the product of cloneset sizes. Out-of-frame nonproductive sequences were analyzed to study raw recombination free of thymic and clonal selection effects. Using fastp at Q25 and MiXCR, TCRdb reprocessed the public reads and kept productive beta chains. Each entry merges the rows of one CDR3 protein and shows their most common DNA and genes. TCRdb's processing, not the study's, gives the V and J calls here. Counted in this sample were 350,000 to 400,000 distinct CDR3 sequences; around 9.7% of them appeared once. The top ten clonotypes cover roughly 8.7% of the sample.

The chain employs TRBV2 and TRBJ2-2; a tentative D call is TRBD2 (5 bases match). Sequences were obtained from naive T cells sorted from blood. The sample's cell subset or site label is to be understood as: cells isolated with a human naive T-cell isolation kit. This TCR was recovered from a woman in her fifties or sixties in good health. The sequenced DNA: TGTGCCAGCAGTGCCGGACTTACGAACACCGGGGAGCTGTTTTTT. It translates as CASSAGLTNTGELFF.